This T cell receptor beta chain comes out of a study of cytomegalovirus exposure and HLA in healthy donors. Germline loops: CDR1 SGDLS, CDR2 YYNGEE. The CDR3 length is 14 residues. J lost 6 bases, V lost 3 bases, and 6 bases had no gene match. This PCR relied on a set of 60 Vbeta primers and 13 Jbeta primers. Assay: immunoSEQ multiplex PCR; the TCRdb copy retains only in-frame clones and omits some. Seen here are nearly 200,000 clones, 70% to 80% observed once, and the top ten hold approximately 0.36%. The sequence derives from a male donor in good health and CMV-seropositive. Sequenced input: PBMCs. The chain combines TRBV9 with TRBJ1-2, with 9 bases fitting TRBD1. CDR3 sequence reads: CASSGVQGAHGYTF. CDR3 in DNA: TGTGCCAGCAGCGGAGTACAGGGGGCGCATGGCTACACCTTC.